This TCR beta chain was recovered during a study of control samples from healthy donors and cancer patients. The data were produced by immunoSEQ multiplex PCR, yet TCRdb's version contains in-frame clones alone and is incomplete. The sample holds about 89,000 clones; about 89% are singletons and the top ten take 20% to 25%. Trimming took 0 bases from V and 9 from J; bases not matched to a gene: 7. This CDR3 spans 15 amino acids. In germline, CDR1 is SGDLS, CDR2 YYNGEE. The clonotype originates from a young man in good health. This chain connects TRBV9 to TRBJ2-1; 9 bases match TRBD2. Specimen: blood. CDR3 DNA sequence: TGTGCCAGCAGCGTAGGAGGCGGGGGGGCCTTTGAGCAGTTCTTC. Protein: CASSVGGGGAFEQFF. Full variable domain (missing parts from reference TRBV9 and TRBJ2-1): DSGVTQTPKHLITATGQRVTLRCSPRSGDLSVYWYQQSLDQGLQFLIQYYNGEERAKGNILERFSAQQFPDLHSELNLSSLELGDSALYFCASSVGGGGAFEQFFGPGTRLTVL.